This T cell receptor (beta chain) was recorded in a study of cytomegalovirus exposure and HLA in healthy donors (dated by TCRdb to about 2017). Describing the broader study: According to an earlier analysis of 587 of the donors, some 180 million T cells yielded 95 million to 140 million unique TCR beta sequences and around 300 Gb of sequence data. To predict cytomegalovirus infection status, the study combined high-throughput TCR immunosequencing, statistical association of individual TCRs with disease status, and machine learning. A later genetic analysis used genome-wide SNP genotypes for 398 of the 666 donors, treating that subset as a discovery cohort. Among the approximately 400 genotyped donors, approximately 81% belonged to the genetic ancestry cluster associated with self-reported Caucasian donors. On average, roughly 240,000 unique TCR beta nucleotide sequences were sequenced per donor among fewer than 500 genotyped donors of the cohort, with roughly 20% of those sequences being non-productive. Typing coverage differed by locus: A, B, C, DRB1 and DQB1 were typed in roughly 620-630 donors, DQA1 in about 510, DPA1 in around 610, and DPB1 in around 440. In a later analysis, previously published TCR beta repertoires from 600 to 850 donors were re-analyzed and high-resolution HLA genotyping was added so that TCR occurrence patterns could be studied. In an earlier analysis of a few hundred of the donors, high-throughput TCR beta sequencing was used to judge whether each TCR beta V gene segment behaved as functional or pseudogenic. Every repertoire in the discovery cohort had been generated on one and the same sequencing platform. A separate validation cohort of 100 to 150 different subjects was used in addition to the roughly 620-subject first cohort. About five DR-DQ haplotypes were treated as single units for association and clustering because of strong linkage in the cohort. Using immunosequencing, the study profiled T cell repertoires from 666 subjects and related those repertoires to cytomegalovirus serostatus. The aim of the study was to test whether cataloging public T cell receptors could identify signatures of past pathogen exposure. HLA typing covered class I and class II loci at four-digit resolution. Alongside the repertoire data, information on donor age, sex, ethnicity and CMV serostatus was compiled. About 280 gigabases of sequencing data and around 80 million unique TCR sequences made up an early release that covered nearly 650 HLA-typed donors. The later analysis used no new phenotypic data to find candidate immune exposures, relying instead on TCR beta sequences and their occurrence across donors. Here is what the overall study found, with its caveats: A later analysis found that most CMV-associated TCR beta chains appeared HLA-restricted, with HLA associations seemingly driven largely by CMV exposure. Some IMGT-functional V segments, including TRBV6-2 and TRBV6-3, could not be distinguished by the 87-base-pair reads and were therefore excluded. In an earlier analysis of about 600 of the donors, most TCR beta V segments appeared in productive rearrangements about 87% or about 30% of the time, broadly matching IMGT annotations. In both the original and validation cohorts, the classifier was reported to diagnose cytomegalovirus status with high specificity and sensitivity. Strong co-occurrence of HLA alleles, especially DR and DQ, made assigning TCR associations to individual alleles difficult. Linkage disequilibrium might explain the correlated functional status among segregating V segments, but an unknown experimental factor could not be ruled out. In a later analysis, the rate of TCR association differed among HLA loci, with DRB1 alleles having the most associated TCRs and HLA-C alleles having the fewest. A cluster of highly shared sequence variants was judged likely to be a technical artifact of the sequencing pipeline. The authors suggested that the approach could potentially be generalized to other disease states and immunological phenotypes. Compared with equally common non-associated chains, HLA-associated TCR beta chains in a later analysis were more clonally expanded and had lower generation probabilities. In a later analysis, several top co-occurrence clusters were reported to appear linked to parvovirus B19, influenza, CMV and Epstein-Barr virus. A later analysis associated 15,000 or so TCR beta sequences with specific HLA alleles at a false discovery rate of 0.05. According to a later genetic analysis, donors in an Asian-associated ancestry cluster had fewer N-insertions in productive TCRs than the approximately 700-donor mean. A further reported finding was that TCR beta sequences accurately predicted the HLA-A and HLA-B alleles for most subjects in the first cohort. Sequencing depth was assumed to be roughly uniform across donors in the presence/absence analyses, though that assumption may not hold. The study gave a list of around 170 TCR beta chains associated with cytomegalovirus. In vitro tests confirmed that a few of the cytomegalovirus-associated TCR beta chains recognize cytomegalovirus antigens. This cohort had only TCR beta chains sequenced, and the lack of alpha or paired-chain data limited which features could be detected. A later genetic analysis associated a missense DCLRE1C variant with V-gene and J-gene trimming of TCR beta chains, and an independent cohort replicated the association. Most TCR sequences were seen in very few donors, while some public TCRs were found in many individuals. Because HLA typing was missing for some donors at each locus, association tests included only the typed subset. The earlier analysis of 450 to 700 of the donors excluded approximately 17 rarely observed V segments, including chromosome 9 orphons, because counts were too low. For the cohort, immune exposure information was limited to CMV serostatus.

For this clone: The specificity of this receptor is unknown. It has no much larger one-base neighbor in the sample; base qualities were not kept.

For CDR1 and CDR2, the germline V gene lists SGHNT and YENEEA. The junction carries 14 bases between V and J, which are trimmed by 6 bases and 3 bases respectively. Including the terminal cysteine and phenylalanine, the CDR3 comprises 15 residues. CDR3 DNA only is kept here, 45 bases in frame from base 1. The cohort consisted of approximately 670 healthy bone marrow donors. At the time of sampling, every cohort member was nominally healthy, though immune exposures that went unrecorded were likely present. The donor was CMV seropositive and belonged to the group of 250 to 300 seropositive cohort members. A peripheral blood sample was provided by each donor, and peripheral blood mononuclear cells were used for TCR beta sequencing. The Qiagen DNeasy Blood Extraction Kit was used to extract genomic DNA from the blood cell samples. Library generation was performed with the immunoSEQ multiplex PCR assay. For the multiplex PCR, a mixture combining 60 forward primers for TCR Vbeta segments and 13 reverse primers for TCR Jbeta segments was used. A multiplex PCR assay on genomic DNA amplified the CDR3 region of rearranged TCR beta genes. Amplified TCR beta libraries were sequenced as 87-base-pair reads on the Illumina HiSeq System. In the authors' own workflow: A later analysis counted 65 million to 90 million unique TCR beta chains across the 640 or so repertoires, and around 9.9 million of these chains were shared by at least two donors. Raw reads were error-corrected and collapsed into unique sequences by a nearest-neighbor algorithm in which closely related sequences were merged to remove PCR and sequencing errors. V, D and J gene segments were assigned by aligning CDR3 sequences to IMGT reference sequences. For a sequence to be retained, a match of at least six nucleotides to both a V gene segment and a J gene segment was required. A rearrangement was called productive if the CDR3 had no stop codons and remained in frame with V and J, and every other rearrangement was called non-productive. Following IMGT convention, CDR3 was defined as the stretch from the second conserved V-encoded cysteine up to the conserved J-encoded phenylalanine. Sequences without an unambiguous match to a single V gene segment were excluded from the earlier analysis of about 600 of the donors. An earlier analysis of just under 600 of the donors called V segments functional above 56.7% productive rearrangements and segregating when the between-donor standard deviation exceeded 5%. A statistical classification framework was developed to diagnose cytomegalovirus status using the catalog of TCR beta chain sequences. In a later analysis, V and J genes were assigned by comparing TCR nucleotide sequences against IMGT/GENE-DB human TR gene sequences. A later analysis assigned CDR3 sequences and most-parsimonious VDJ recombination scenarios with the TCRdist pipeline. In a later analysis, each TCR beta chain was defined by its CDR3 amino acid sequence together with its V-gene family, and reads lacking a unique V-gene family were excluded. A later analysis removed nearly 600 highly shared, low-generation-probability nucleotide sequences to deal with suspected cross-contamination and a sequencing artifact. In a later analysis, a clonal expansion index for each public chain was calculated from normalized within-repertoire ranks of inferred template counts. In a later analysis, generation probabilities were computed using a VDJ recombination model fitted to out-of-frame rearrangements, and the results were checked against IGoR. Hypergeometric tests were used in a later analysis to score TCR-TCR, TCR-HLA and TCR-CMV co-occurrence, with a repertoire-size bias correction applied to the TCR pairs. To estimate false discovery rates, a later analysis permuted the HLA or CMV assignments 20 times. In a later analysis, co-occurring TCRs were grouped using DBSCAN, with TCRdist sequence similarity added in when clustering inside HLA-allele-positive subsets. Repertoires with fewer than 30,000 or more than 120,000 public chains were left out of co-occurrence clustering, as were five repertoires with anomalous nucleotide sharing. Drawn from immuneACCESS, this table holds only the in-frame rearrangements with V and J called that TCRdb kept. Clones are partly lost; checked studies trace under half to an unresolved V gene and leave the rest unexplained. V, J and clone size reflect that table, while D and trimming were determined from the DNA. Counted in this sample were around 300,000 clones; 84% of them appeared once. The ten largest clones take up about 2% of the sample.

This receptor chain uses TRBV11-3 and TRBJ2-2; the D gene cannot be resolved reliably. Sequencing was performed on PBMCs. The receptor was derived from a woman in her thirties or forties in good health and CMV-seropositive. The nucleotide sequence reads TGTGCCAGCAGTTTTGCACATTTCGACACCGGGGAGCTGTTTTTT. This translates into CASSFAHFDTGELFF. The full variable domain, with segments outside the CDR3 supplied by the reference TRBV11-3 and TRBJ2-2 proteins, appears as EAGVVQSPRYKIIEKKQPVAFWCNPISGHNTLYWYLQNLGQGPELLIRYENEEAVDDSQLPKDRFSAERLKGVDSTLKIQPAELGDSAVYLCASSFAHFDTGELFFGEGSRLTVL.